Presented here are 30 T cell receptor beta chains from one specimen sequenced in a study of shared clonotypes between healthy human individuals. Sequenced by immunoSEQ multiplex PCR; TCRdb stores in-frame clones only, minus some. The sample has around 2.1 million clones; under 97% are singletons. Input material: naive CD4+ T cells sorted from blood. Subset of the sample: CD45RA+ positively selected. The receptor set was obtained from a man in his late teens or twenties in good health.

V and J are TRBV6-4 and TRBJ2-3; 13 bases match TRBD2. The V gene's germline CDR1 is MRHNA and CDR2 SNTAGT. The CDR3 runs 16 residues. J was trimmed by 5 bases and V by 2 bases; bases with no gene match: 4. As DNA, the CDR3 is TGTGCCAGCAGTGACACGACTAGCGGGGGGAGAGATACGCAGTATTTT. Protein: CASSDTTSGGRDTQYF.

The chain uses TRBV6-5 and TRBJ2-7; D might be TRBD2 (6 bases). The CDR3 is 13 residues long. Germline V gene lookup returns CDR1 MNHEY and CDR2 SVGAGI. Trimming removed 6 bases at V and 2 bases at J, with 11 bases between. CDR3 region: CASRGGATYEQYF. In DNA form, the CDR3 reads TGTGCCAGCAGAGGCGGGGCCACCTACGAGCAGTACTTC.

A word on this clone: Other DNA sequences from this sample encode an identical CDR3 as well. V is TRBV5-1 and J is TRBJ1-4, with D unresolved. Trimming cost V 0 bases and J 4 bases, with 4 bases left between them. Germline assignment: CDR1 SGHRS and CDR2 YFSETQ. This CDR3 comprises 13 residues. The chain's CDR3 is CASSLDSNEKLFF. CDR3 DNA: TGCGCCAGCAGCTTGGACAGTAATGAAAAACTGTTTTTT.

This clone has a single count. The V and J genes are TRBV2 and TRBJ2-2; tentative D call: TRBD1 (6 bases). This CDR3 spans 16 amino acids. Germline-derived CDR1 and CDR2 are SNHLY and FYNNEI. The V gene lost 1 base and the J gene lost 6 bases, with 15 bases spanning the gap. The CDR3 loop reads CASSEETGTSSGELFF. In DNA, the CDR3 is TGTGCCAGCAGTGAAGAGACCGGGACAAGTTCCGGGGAGCTGTTTTTT.

V is TRBV6-1 and J is TRBJ2-3; 7 positions match TRBD1. The CDR3 covers 13 residues. Per the germline V gene, CDR1 is MNHNS and CDR2 is SASEGT. The trim removed 4 bases at V and 4 bases at J, leaving 2 bases unmatched. CDR3 loop: CASSVDRADTQYF. CDR3 DNA sequence: TGTGCCAGCAGTGTCGACAGGGCAGATACGCAGTATTTT.

For the CDR3, the DNA is TGCGCCAGCAGCCAAATGGACAGGGTGTGGGAGACCCAGTACTTC. Translation gives CASSQMDRVWETQYF. This chain joins TRBV5-1 and TRBJ2-5, with 8 bases identical to TRBD1. CDR1 is SGHRS, CDR2 YFSETQ, per germline. Trimming cost V 4 bases and J 5 bases; bases outside gene matches: 10. The length of the CDR3 is 15 residues.

The CDR3 DNA sequence: TGTGCCAGCCATCTCTGGACAGGCAACTATGGCTACACCTTC. Amino acid sequence: CASHLWTGNYGYTF. The V call is TRBV27, the J call TRBJ1-2; TRBD1 agrees at 7 bases. Germline trimming cut 8 bases from V and 2 bases from J; bases unmatched to any gene: 8. The CDR3 has 14 amino acids. The V gene's germline CDR1 is MNHEY and CDR2 SMNVEV (reference sequence).

The chain carries TRBV11-2 and TRBJ1-5; TRBD1 agrees at 7 bases. Germline CDR1 and CDR2: SGHAT and FQNNGV. The CDR3 runs to 19 residues. Trimming removed 3 bases from V and 0 bases from J; junction bases left unmatched: 14. CDR3 DNA: TGTGCCAGCAGCTTTTTCACAGGGGAAGAAGTCAGTAGCAATCAGCCCCAGCATTTT. Protein product: CASSFFTGEEVSSNQPQHF.

The chain employs TRBV7-3 and TRBJ2-1; 8 bases agree with TRBD2. This CDR3 contains 15 residues. Looked up from germline, CDR1 is SGHTA and CDR2 is FQGTGA. V lost 5 bases, J lost 0 bases, and 3 bases stayed unmatched. CDR3 in DNA: TGTGCCAGCAGCCTTAGCGGGGCCTCCTACAATGAGCAGTTCTTC. Its protein is CASSLSGASYNEQFF.

The chain is built from TRBV7-9 and TRBJ1-2; weak D call: TRBD1 (6 bases). CDR1 and CDR2 (germline): SEHNR, FQNEAQ (reference sequence). Trimming left V 1 base short and J 4 bases short, with 16 bases between. The CDR3 loop spans 16 amino acids. The chain's CDR3 is CASSLVDPGDVYGYTF. The CDR3 DNA follows: TGTGCCAGCAGCTTAGTTGATCCAGGGGACGTCTATGGCTACACCTTC. Drawing the rest from reference TRBV7-9 and TRBJ1-2, the complete variable domain is DTGVSQNPRHKITKRGQNVTFRCDPISEHNRLYWYRQTLGQGPEFLTYFQNEAQLEKSRLLSDRFSAERPKGSFSTLEIQRTEQGDSAMYLCASSLVDPGDVYGYTFGSGTRLTVV.

This chain links TRBV2 with TRBJ1-3; a weak D match, TRBD1 (5 bases). The CDR3 is 15 amino acids. Trimming cost V 5 bases and J 0 bases, with 11 bases left between them. Germline loops: CDR1 SNHLY, CDR2 FYNNEI. This chain's CDR3 is CASSMDILSGNTIYF. DNA for the CDR3: TGTGCCAGCAGTATGGACATCCTCTCTGGAAACACCATATATTTT.

The rearrangement uses TRBV4-3 and TRBJ2-5; D remains unclear. Germline V gene lookup returns CDR1 LGHNA and CDR2 YSLEER. V lost 0 bases and J lost 5, with 19 bases in between. The CDR3 is 17 amino acids. The CDR3 coding sequence is TGCGCCAGCAGCCAAGATCGACGCGAAGATAATCCGGAGACCCAGTACTTC. This gives the protein CASSQDRREDNPETQYF.

Comments on this clone: Additional DNA sequences in this sample encode the identical CDR3. The J gene is TRBJ1-5, the V gene TRBV28, with D uncertain. Between the trimmed V and J ends, which lost 3 bases and 2 bases, there was a span of 11 bases. The CDR3 totals 15 residues. The V gene's germline CDR1 is MDHEN and CDR2 SYDVKM. In DNA form, the CDR3 reads TGTGCCAGCAGTTTTGGAGGGTCGGGCAATCAGCCCCAGCATTTT. This codes for CASSFGGSGNQPQHF.

The chain has TRBV11-1 and TRBJ2-6; D unresolved. The V gene's germline CDR1 is SGHAT and CDR2 FQDESV (reference sequence). Trimming removed 5 bases from V and 2 bases from J, with 10 bases in between. This CDR3 is built from 15 residues. The CDR3 region is CASSTIRTGANVLTF. CDR3 nucleotides: TGTGCCAGCAGCACCATCCGGACTGGGGCCAACGTCCTGACTTTC.

Concerning this clone: Other nucleotide sequences in the sample specify the same CDR3. This chain links TRBV9 with TRBJ1-1; no clear D. The CDR3 consists of 14 residues. Between the trimmed V and J ends, which lost 0 bases and 0 bases, there was a span of 6 bases. Germline V CDR1 and CDR2: SGDLS, YYNGEE. The CDR3 DNA reads TGTGCCAGCAGCGTAGCCGGGATGAACACTGAAGCTTTCTTT. This translates into CASSVAGMNTEAFF.

The V call is TRBV4-1, the J call TRBJ2-5; D ambiguous. This CDR3 comprises 13 residues. Germline V gives CDR1 MGHRA, CDR2 YSYEKL. V was pared by 4 bases and J by 1 base, with 7 bases between. The CDR3 loop is CASSLGIQETQYF. CDR3 in DNA: TGCGCCAGCAGCCTAGGTATCCAAGAGACCCAGTACTTC.

The V call is TRBV7-9, the J call TRBJ1-6; no clear D. This CDR3 spans 13 amino acids. The germline V gene encodes CDR1 SEHNR and CDR2 FQNEAQ (reference sequence). V was shortened by 2 bases and J by 7 bases, with 6 bases between the two germline ends. CDR3 sequence: CASSLYDNSPLHF. DNA of the CDR3: TGTGCCAGCAGCTTATACGACAATTCACCCCTCCACTTT. Full variable domain (remainder filled in from reference TRBV7-9 and TRBJ1-6): DTGVSQNPRHKITKRGQNVTFRCDPISEHNRLYWYRQTLGQGPEFLTYFQNEAQLEKSRLLSDRFSAERPKGSFSTLEIQRTEQGDSAMYLCASSLYDNSPLHFGNGTRLTVT.

Concerning this clone: The sample holds other DNA sequences that translate to the same CDR3. V and J are TRBV5-1 and TRBJ1-4; D call uncertain. Germline loops: CDR1 SGHRS, CDR2 YFSETQ. The ends were cut back, 1 base at V and 0 bases at J, with 10 bases in the middle. This CDR3 has 16 amino acids. The CDR3 DNA is TGCGCCAGCAGCTTGACGGGAACTGCAACTAATGAAAAACTGTTTTTT. Translating it yields CASSLTGTATNEKLFF.

This clone was found a few times. For the CDR3, the DNA is TGTGCCAGCAGCTTAGATTCCAATTCACCCCTCCACTTT. It yields the protein CASSLDSNSPLHF. The J gene is TRBJ1-6, the V gene TRBV7-3; D is ambiguous. In germline, CDR1 is SGHTA, CDR2 FQGTGA. Trimming removed 2 bases from V and 7 bases from J, with 6 bases in between. The CDR3 totals 13 residues. Drawing the rest from reference TRBV7-3 and TRBJ1-6, the complete variable domain is GAGVSQTPSNKVTEKGKYVELRCDPISGHTALYWYRQSLGQGPEFLIYFQGTGAADDSGLPNDRFFAVRPEGSVSTLKIQRTERGDSAVYLCASSLDSNSPLHFGNGTRLTVT.

The gene calls are TRBV6-5 and TRBJ1-5; D is possibly TRBD1 (5 bases). CDR3 size: 15 residues. Germline V lookup: CDR1 MNHEY, CDR2 SVGAGI. The V end was cut by 6 bases, the J end by 3 bases, with 15 bases between. DNA of the CDR3: TGTGCCAGCAGCCCCTTCGGGGGAAACAATCAGCCCCAGCATTTT. Translating it yields CASSPFGGNNQPQHF.

The chain links TRBV9 to TRBJ1-5; 7 bases fit TRBD1. Germline V gene sequence: CDR1 SGDLS, CDR2 YYNGEE. The CDR3 runs 18 residues. With 1 base clipped from V and 1 base from J, the junction kept 11 bases outside the gene matches. The CDR3: CASSVTVGRGQSNQPQHF. DNA for the CDR3: TGTGCCAGCAGCGTAACCGTCGGGCGGGGACAGAGCAATCAGCCCCAGCATTTT.

About this clone: This sample includes further DNA sequences coding for the same CDR3. This chain uses TRBV10-3 with TRBJ1-1; no reliable D call. The CDR3 runs 11 residues. The ends were cut back, 3 bases at V and 5 bases at J, with 4 bases in the middle. Germline V CDR1 and CDR2: ENHRY, SYGVKD. The CDR3 sequence is CAISESTEAFF. In nucleotides, the CDR3 is TGTGCCATCAGTGAATCAACTGAAGCTTTCTTT.

This sequence joins TRBV6-5 and TRBJ1-5; D is perhaps TRBD1 (6 bases). The V gene lost 3 bases and the J gene lost 5 bases, with 8 bases spanning the gap. From germline, CDR1 is MNHEY and CDR2 SVGAGI. The CDR3 extends over 13 amino acids. CDR3 loop: CASSYDRYQPQHF. In DNA, the CDR3 is TGTGCCAGCAGTTATGACAGGTATCAGCCCCAGCATTTT.

The chain couples TRBV10-3 to TRBJ2-2; D remains ambiguous. CDR3 size: 12 residues. With 6 bases removed from V and 4 bases from J, the gap between germline ends came to 6 bases. Germline CDR1 and CDR2: ENHRY and SYGVKD. The CDR3 DNA reads TGTGCCATCAGAGGGCCCACCGGGGAGCTGTTTTTT. It yields the protein CAIRGPTGELFF.

The rearrangement links TRBV10-2 to TRBJ1-6, with D maybe TRBD1 (5 bases). With 3 bases removed from V and 3 bases from J, the gap between germline ends came to 9 bases. Per the germline V gene, CDR1 is WSHSY and CDR2 is SAAADI. This CDR3 has 15 amino acids. The CDR3 DNA reads TGCGCCAGCAGTGAATCCGGACACTATAATTCACCCCTCCACTTT. Amino acids: CASSESGHYNSPLHF.

The rearrangement uses TRBV5-1 and TRBJ1-1; possibly TRBD1 for D (5 bases). The CDR3 loop spans 16 amino acids. The germline V and J ends were trimmed by 0 bases and 2 bases, with 14 bases remaining between them. The germline gives CDR1 SGHRS, CDR2 YFSETQ. The CDR3 bases are TGCGCCAGCAGCTTGGGGCCCCGGGGGTCAAACACTGAAGCTTTCTTT. This codes for CASSLGPRGSNTEAFF.

This chain connects TRBV6-6 to TRBJ2-2; TRBD2 matches 11 bases. Germline loops: CDR1 MNHNY, CDR2 SVGAGI (reference sequence). V trimming: 6 bases; J trimming: 10 bases; junction bases outside the gene matches: 10. This CDR3 has 15 amino acids. CDR3 bases: TGTGCCAGCAGCAACGGCCTAGCGGGAGGCGAGGAGCTGTTTTTT. This encodes CASSNGLAGGEELFF.

The chain employs TRBV6-1 and TRBJ2-4, with TRBD1 matching 9 bases. The junction had 10 bases not matched to a gene; V was cut back by 4 bases and J by 6 bases. The CDR3 covers 16 residues. Germline assignment: CDR1 MNHNS and CDR2 SASEGT. The chain's CDR3 is CASSGDRASLLNIQYF. In DNA form, the CDR3 reads TGTGCCAGCAGTGGGGACAGGGCGTCATTACTAAACATTCAGTACTTC.

This chain joins TRBV28 and TRBJ2-7; 7 bases fit TRBD1. This CDR3 comprises 12 residues. J lost 6 bases, V lost 5 bases, and 4 bases had no gene match. Germline-derived CDR1 and CDR2 are MDHEN and SYDVKM. The CDR3 nucleotides read TGTGCCAGCAGTGACAGGGTCACCGAGCAGTACTTC. This encodes CASSDRVTEQYF.

The chain has TRBV5-1 and TRBJ1-4, with D tentatively TRBD1 (5 bases). CDR3 length equals 16 residues. V was shortened by 5 bases and J by 1 base, with 15 bases between the two germline ends. Per germline, CDR1 SGHRS and CDR2 YFSETQ. In nucleotides, the CDR3 is TGCGCCAGCAGTCCGGGGACGGTTGTAACTAATGAAAAACTGTTTTTT. It translates to CASSPGTVVTNEKLFF.